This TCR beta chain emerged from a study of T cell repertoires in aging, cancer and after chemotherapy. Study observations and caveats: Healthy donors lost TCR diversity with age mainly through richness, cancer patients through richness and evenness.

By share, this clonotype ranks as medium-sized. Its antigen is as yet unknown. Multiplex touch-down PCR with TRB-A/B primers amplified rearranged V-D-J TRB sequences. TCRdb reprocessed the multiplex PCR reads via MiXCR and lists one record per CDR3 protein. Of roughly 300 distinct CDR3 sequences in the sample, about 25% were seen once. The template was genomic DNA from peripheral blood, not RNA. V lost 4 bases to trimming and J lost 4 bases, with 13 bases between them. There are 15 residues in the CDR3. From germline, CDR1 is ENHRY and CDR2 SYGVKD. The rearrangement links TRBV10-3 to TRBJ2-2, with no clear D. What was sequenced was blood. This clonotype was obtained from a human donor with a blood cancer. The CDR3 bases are TGTGCCATCAGTGGAGTCCCTCCTAGCACCGGGGAGCTGTTTTTT. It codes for CAISGVPPSTGELFF.